Detailed here is one T cell receptor (beta chain). Its matching antigen is unknown. It was healthy bone marrow donors who served as donors. From germline, CDR1 is SGHTA and CDR2 FQGNSA. V shed 1 base and J shed 2 bases, with 6 bases lying between them. This CDR3 region has 13 residues. The data are from a study of cytomegalovirus exposure and HLA in healthy donors. Turning to the study itself: Out of roughly 170 million T cells, an earlier analysis found some 110 million unique TCR beta sequences in total. Findings and limits, study-wide: It was 160 or so TCR beta chains that were listed as cytomegalovirus-associated. Segments of the TCR beta V type were, in most cases, productive about 87% or about 30% of the time in an earlier analysis.

In the PCR, 60 Vbeta and 13 Jbeta primers were used. Assay: immunoSEQ multiplex PCR; the TCRdb copy retains only in-frame clones and omits some. The profile covers 75,000 to 100,000 clones, with around 72% appearing a single time and approximately 3.5% taken by the ten largest. J is TRBJ2-7 and V is TRBV7-2, with D hard to call. The material sequenced was PBMCs. The TCR was taken from a man in his forties in good health and CMV-seronegative. The CDR3 nucleotides are TGTGCCAGCAGCTTAGAAACTACCTACGAGCAGTACTTC. Its translation is CASSLETTYEQYF.